The present T cell receptor beta chain was sequenced within a study of control samples from healthy donors and cancer patients. V lost 6 bases to trimming and J lost 6 bases, with 18 bases between them. Germline CDR1 is LNHDA and CDR2 is SQIVND (reference sequence). The CDR3 is 14 amino acids. TCRdb's copy holds only in-frame clones and misses some; the assay was immunoSEQ multiplex PCR. Of 75,000 to 100,000 clones listed, roughly 92% were seen once; the top ten hold less than 3.5%. Sequenced material: blood. J is TRBJ2-7 and V is TRBV19; TRBD1 might be the D (5 bases). This clonotype was sampled from a human donor in good health. The donor label of this sample is uncertain. CDR3 in DNA: TGTGCCAGTAGCAAAATCCTGGGGCAGGGCGAGCAGTACTTC. Encoded protein: CASSKILGQGEQYF.